These 9 T cell receptor beta chains came from one sample sequenced in a study of T cells in women clearing cervical HPV infection. Here immunoSEQ multiplex PCR was the method, and the copy in TCRdb shows in-frame clones only, minus some. The table counts roughly 40,000 clones; roughly 6% lies in the top ten. The sequencing input was blood buffy coat. The receptors come from a woman between 18 and 69 years old with a cervical HPV16 infection that either progressed to CIN3+ or cleared (not recorded which).

A word on this clone: From the germline J gene comes the end of the CDR3, since the read stops 3 residues before it. This chain joins TRBV18 and TRBJ2-3; 8 nucleotides align to TRBD2. Germline CDR1 and CDR2: KGHSH and LQKENI. The CDR3 has 14 amino acids. Here the CDR3 reads CASSLGTSGETQYF. The DNA read from the CDR3 is TGTGCCAGCTCACTGGGGACTAGTGGGGAGACG.

Of note for this clone: The read is 3 residues too short to cover the CDR3 end, so that end is filled in from the germline J gene. The rearrangement links TRBV20-1 to TRBJ1-5; 11 nucleotides align to TRBD1. V lost 5 bases, J lost 3 bases, and 3 bases stayed unmatched. CDR3 length: 14 residues. Germline CDR1 DFQATT, CDR2 SNEGSKA (reference sequence). The CDR3: CSAPGQGANQPQHF. The part of the CDR3 DNA that was read is TGCAGTGCTCCCGGACAGGGGGCCAATCAGCCC.

A word on this clone: The CDR3 end lies 3 residues beyond the end of the read and is filled in from the germline J gene. The chain employs TRBV7-3 and TRBJ2-1, with a weak D call TRBD1 (6 bases). The germline V and J ends were trimmed by 2 bases and 4 bases, with 9 bases remaining between them. Germline lookup yields CDR1 SGHTA and CDR2 FQGTGA. The CDR3 has 14 residues. The sequenced CDR3 bases are TGTGCCAGCAGCTTAGGGGACATATACAATGAG. Its translation is CASSLGDIYNE. In full, the CDR3 is CASSLGDIYNEQFF.

About this clone: The read finishes 3 residues shy of the CDR3 end, and the germline J gene is used to complete it. V gene TRBV7-2 combines with J gene TRBJ1-1, with D perhaps matching TRBD1 (6 bases). With 4 bases removed from V and 3 bases from J, the gap between germline ends came to 15 bases. This CDR3 spans 15 amino acids. CDR1 and CDR2 from the germline V gene are SGHTA and FQGNSA. CDR3 amino acids: CASSYAGARDTEAFF. The CDR3 DNA, read in part, is TGTGCCAGCAGCTACGCAGGGGCCAGAGACACTGAA.

Note on this clone: Read sequence stops 3 residues before the CDR3 end, and the germline J gene provides the missing end. V and J are TRBV10-2 and TRBJ2-7, with 7 nucleotides matching TRBD2. The CDR3 consists of 11 residues. The ends lost 9 bases at V and 3 bases at J; junction bases unmatched: 2. The germline V gene encodes CDR1 WSHSY and CDR2 SAAADI. The CDR3 region is CASGRGYEQYF. CDR3 DNA (partial): TGCGCCAGTGGGAGGGGCTACGAG.

Remarks on this clone: Read coverage stops 3 residues before the CDR3 terminus; the germline J gene supplies the remainder. V usage is TRBV19 and J usage is TRBJ1-2; a weak D match, TRBD1 (5 bases). Germline CDR1 is LNHDA and CDR2 is SQIVND (reference sequence). CDR3 size: 15 residues. The sequenced CDR3 bases are TGTGCCAGTCACTCCGGGCGGGGGTACTACAATGAC. Its translation is CASHSGRGYYND. In full, the CDR3 is CASHSGRGYYNDYTF.

About this clone itself: The read ends 3 residues shy of where the CDR3 ends; the end is completed using the germline J gene. The rearrangement links TRBV5-1 to TRBJ2-5; perhaps TRBD2 as D (7 bases). The CDR3 totals 15 residues. The V end was cut by 0 bases, the J end by 1 base, with 10 bases between. From germline, CDR1 is SGHRS and CDR2 YFSETQ. The CDR3 bases that were read are TGCGCCAGCAGCTTGGAGGGGGGGGCCCAAGAGACC. It encodes CASSLEGGAQET. The CDR3 reads in full as CASSLEGGAQETQYF.

Comment on this clone: The missing CDR3 end, 3 residues past where the read stops, is filled in from the germline J gene. The chain uses TRBV11-1 and TRBJ2-1; D is possibly TRBD2 (5 bases). Trimming left V 4 bases short and J 6 bases short, with 10 bases between. This CDR3 has 13 residues. Germline V gene lookup returns CDR1 SGHAT and CDR2 FQDESV (reference sequence). The CDR3 loop is CASSSGLGNEQFF. Partial CDR3 DNA: TGTGCCAGCAGCTCCGGACTGGGCAATGAG.

Regarding this clone: The read terminates 3 residues before the CDR3 end, so the remaining end is supplied by the germline J gene. The genes are TRBV30 and TRBJ2-3; D call uncertain. The CDR3 runs 15 residues. CDR1 is GTSNPN, CDR2 SVGIG, per germline (reference sequence). CDR3 protein: CAWSVGGLSNQPQYF. Incomplete CDR3 DNA: TGTGCCTGGAGTGTAGGCGGCCTTAGCAATCAGCCG.